This T cell receptor (beta chain) emerged from a study of tumor-infiltrating lymphocytes in oesophageal squamous cell carcinoma. A single record per CDR3 protein comes from TCRdb applying MiXCR to the PCR reads. The table records about 12,000 distinct CDR3 sequences, roughly 50% of them present only once. The CDR3 runs 16 residues. With V trimmed by 5 bases and J by 0 bases, 5 bases remained unmatched. CDR1 and CDR2 (germline): SGHTA, FQGTGA. This sequence joins TRBV7-3 and TRBJ2-2, with TRBD2 matching 8 bases. The sequence was collected from a female donor with esophageal squamous cell carcinoma. Sequencing used esophageal tumor tissue. CDR3 residues: CASSRGGGANTGELFF. The CDR3 DNA follows: TGTGCCAGCAGCCGGGGGGGGGGCGCGAACACCGGGGAGCTGTTTTTT.